This T cell receptor beta chain was captured in a study of spatial heterogeneity in lung cancer. At the level of the study: The approximately 67 donors had untreated early-stage non-small cell lung cancer. Sequenced follow-up PBMC samples came a median of around 2 years after resection, where available. Study observations and caveats: Detection of ubiquitous tumor TCRs in blood was higher at resection than follow-up.

As regards this clonotype: Its antigen is not identified.

TCRdb reprocessed the 5' RACE reads with MiXCR, giving one entry per CDR3 protein. The sample shows 72,000 or so distinct CDR3 sequences, 8% to 9.5% of them seen only once. CDR1 and CDR2 from the germline V gene are SGHRS and YFSETQ. Losses at the gene ends were 2 bases for V and 1 base for J; bases not matched to a gene: 11. This CDR3 is built from 17 residues. The sample's time point: blood at routine non-recurrence follow-up after resection. From tumor, nontumor lung or frozen PBMC, whole RNA was taken unsorted for sequencing. The chain employs TRBV5-1 and TRBJ1-2, with 7 bases aligning to TRBD1. The clonotype comes from a female donor with early-stage non-small cell lung cancer. Material: PBMCs, obtained at follow-up. The CDR3: CASSLFRDSLLNYGYTF. In DNA, the CDR3 is TGCGCCAGCAGCTTATTCCGGGACAGCCTACTTAACTATGGCTACACCTTC.